Listed below are T cell receptor beta chains from one sample, sequenced in a study of cytotoxic CD8 clonotypes in ibrutinib-treated CLL. Measured with immunoSEQ multiplex PCR; TCRdb has only the in-frame clones, and not every one. The sample shows approximately 45,000 clones, roughly 69% of them seen only once. The sample in question was PBMCs, obtained after 12 months of ibrutinib treatment. The receptors were gathered from a human donor with chronic lymphocytic leukemia. The CDR3 runs from the conserved cysteine through the conserved F or W. The D gene is left open where the match is weak. Clone size appears in some rows only: once, few, many, or a class for an expanded clone.

D gene | J gene | clone size | V gene | CDR3 DNA | CDR3 protein
TRBD2 | TRBJ2-5 | once | TRBV5-6 | TGTGCCAGCAGCTCGGGGGGCGGGAGGGCCTTTGAGACCCAGTACTTC | CASSSGGGRAFETQYF
NA | TRBJ1-3 | few | TRBV28 | TGTGCCAGCAGCGGGGCTCCTGGAAACACCATATATTTT | CASSGAPGNTIYF
NA | TRBJ1-1 | NA | TRBV9 | TGTGCCAGCAGCGCGAGGTTGGGCACTGAAGCTTTCTTT | CASSARLGTEAFF
NA | TRBJ2-5 | once | TRBV5-1 | TGCGCCAGCAGCTCGTCTATGGGGGATAATGAGGAGACCCAGTACTTC | CASSSSMGDNEETQYF
NA | TRBJ2-7 | few | TRBV9 | TGTGCCAGCAGCGTAGACAGTTCCACCGAGCAGTACTTC | CASSVDSSTEQYF
NA | TRBJ2-7 | NA | TRBV7-2 | TGTGCCAGCAGCTCTAGGTGGGAAATTTCCTACGAGCAGTACTTC | CASSSRWEISYEQYF
TRBD1 | TRBJ2-2 | NA | TRBV5-4 | TGTGCCAGCAGCAAACGGGACAGCCGTACGGGGGAGCTGTTTTTT | CASSKRDSRTGELFF
TRBD2 | TRBJ2-2 | NA | TRBV5-1 | TGCGCCAGCAGCGGGACTAGCGGGTTCCCCACCGGGGAGCTGTTTTTT | CASSGTSGFPTGELFF
NA | TRBJ2-3 | NA | TRBV7-8 | TGTGCCAGCAGCCCCTTCGGAACATTCGGAGATACGCAGTATTTT | CASSPFGTFGDTQYF
NA | TRBJ1-1 | NA | TRBV5-1 | TGCGCCAGCAGCTCGGACAGTCTGAACACTGAAGCTTTCTTT | CASSSDSLNTEAFF
TRBD1 | TRBJ1-2 | NA | TRBV6-6 | TGTGCCAGTTCGTTTGCCGGGACAGGGATCTATGGCTACACCTTC | CASSFAGTGIYGYTF
NA | TRBJ1-4 | NA | TRBV5-4 | TGTGCCAGCAGCAATGAGCCTAATGAAAAACTGTTTTTT | CASSNEPNEKLFF
NA | TRBJ2-1 | NA | TRBV30 | TGTGCCTGGACTAGCAGCTCCTACAATGAGCAGTTCTTC | CAWTSSSYNEQFF
NA | TRBJ1-2 | few | TRBV5-1 | TGCGCCAGCAGCTTGGGGGGAGATTCTGGCTACACCTTC | CASSLGGDSGYTF
NA | TRBJ2-3 | few | TRBV19 | TGTGCCACCCAATTGGGGCTCACAGATACGCAGTATTTT | CATQLGLTDTQYF
TRBD2 | TRBJ2-3 | NA | TRBV28 | TGTGCCAGCAGTCCAGCGGGAATGGGCACAGATACGCAGTATTTT | CASSPAGMGTDTQYF
TRBD2 | TRBJ2-7 | NA | TRBV7-2 | TGTGCCAGCAGCTTCACTAGCGGGAGAGACTACGAGCAGTACTTC | CASSFTSGRDYEQYF
NA | TRBJ2-3 | NA | TRBV4-3 | TGCGCCAGCAGCCAAGACATAAGGGATACGCAGTATTTT | CASSQDIRDTQYF
TRBD1 | TRBJ1-4 | NA | TRBV5-4 | TGTGCCAGCAGCTCCGGACAGGGGCGTCCGGCTAATGAAAAACTGTTTTTT | CASSSGQGRPANEKLFF
NA | TRBJ1-5 | NA | TRBV7-2 | TGTGCCAGCAGCTTAGTGGAGTCGGGTCAGCCCCAGCATTTT | CASSLVESGQPQHF
TRBD2 | TRBJ2-7 | NA | TRBV15 | TGTGCCACCATGGGACTAGCGGGCTTAAGCTCCTACGAGCAGTACTTC | CATMGLAGLSSYEQYF
TRBD1 | TRBJ2-5 | NA | TRBV6-5 | TGTGCCAGCAGTTACAGGGGGCTTAGGCAAGAGACCCAGTACTTC | CASSYRGLRQETQYF
TRBD2 | TRBJ2-1 | NA | TRBV9 | TGTGCCAGCAGCGTAGCTAGCGGGAGGTTAGGCGAGCAGTTCTTC | CASSVASGRLGEQFF
TRBD2 | TRBJ2-5 | NA | TRBV28 | TGTGCCAGCGGGACTAGCGGGAGGCTAGGGCAGGCCCAGTACTTC | CASGTSGRLGQAQYF
NA | TRBJ1-3 | NA | TRBV30 | TGTGCCTGGAGATACGGGCCCGGAAACACCATATATTTT | CAWRYGPGNTIYF
NA | TRBJ2-7 | NA | TRBV28 | TGTGCCAGCAGTAGGTCCCCCGGGGCCCGCGAGCAGTACTTC | CASSRSPGAREQYF
TRBD1 | TRBJ2-5 | NA | TRBV5-4 | TGTGCCAGCAGCGACAAACAGGGGGCCTACCTAGAGACCCAGTACTTC | CASSDKQGAYLETQYF
NA | TRBJ1-2 | once | TRBV6-6 | TGTGCCAGCAGGTCAGGGGATTACTATGGCTACACCTTC | CASRSGDYYGYTF
TRBD1 | TRBJ1-1 | NA | TRBV27 | TGTGCCAGCAGTGCCCGATTACCGGGACAGGGGAGGGGAACTGAAGCTTTCTTT | CASSARLPGQGRGTEAFF
NA | TRBJ2-2 | NA | TRBV14 | TGTGCCAGCAGCCAGTTACAGGGGCGGGGGACCGGGGAGCTGTTTTTT | CASSQLQGRGTGELFF
TRBD2 | TRBJ2-3 | NA | TRBV7-2 | TGTGCCAGCAGCTTAGTCGGTAGCGGGGGCACAGATACGCAGTATTTT | CASSLVGSGGTDTQYF
NA | TRBJ2-7 | NA | TRBV7-3 | TGTGCCAGCAGCCCTACCTCCGGGGTCCAGTACTTC | CASSPTSGVQYF
TRBD1 | TRBJ2-7 | NA | TRBV9 | TGTGCCAGCAGCGTAGAGACAGGGGTAGGGTACGAGCAGTACTTC | CASSVETGVGYEQYF
NA | TRBJ2-1 | NA | TRBV6-1 | TGTGCCAGCAGTGTACTCAATGAGCAGTTCTTC | CASSVLNEQFF
NA | TRBJ1-1 | NA | TRBV28 | TGTGCCAGCATCCCGGACAGATACACTGAAGCTTTCTTT | CASIPDRYTEAFF
TRBD2 | TRBJ2-1 | NA | TRBV28 | TGTGCCAGCAGGACCGGGACTAGCGGATACAATGAGCAGTTCTTC | CASRTGTSGYNEQFF
TRBD1 | TRBJ2-1 | medium-sized | TRBV27 | TGTGCCAGCAGTTTGCCCAGGGGGACAGGTAACAATGAGCAGTTCTTC | CASSLPRGTGNNEQFF
NA | TRBJ2-7 | NA | TRBV27 | TGTGCCAGCAGTTCCTCAGGTTCCTACGAGCAGTACTTC | CASSSSGSYEQYF
NA | TRBJ2-2 | NA | TRBV10-2 | TGCGCCAGCAGCCGGACTGCTGCGAACACCGGGGAGCTGTTTTTT | CASSRTAANTGELFF
NA | TRBJ2-5 | NA | TRBV7-3 | TGTGCCAGCAGCCCGGGTCCGAGGGAGACCCAGTACTTC | CASSPGPRETQYF
TRBD1 | TRBJ2-7 | NA | TRBV29-1 | TGCAGCGTGATGACAGGGAACTACGAGCAGTACTTC | CSVMTGNYEQYF
TRBD2 | TRBJ2-7 | NA | TRBV4-1 | TGCGCCAGCAGCCGTCTGACTAGCGGGGTTAGCTCCTACGAGCAGTACTTC | CASSRLTSGVSSYEQYF
TRBD1 | TRBJ1-5 | NA | TRBV27 | TGTGCCAGCAGAGGGACAGGGGGAAATCAGCCCCAGCATTTT | CASRGTGGNQPQHF
TRBD1 | TRBJ2-7 | NA | TRBV20-1 | TGCAGTGCTTTGACAGGGACCGAGCAGTACTTC | CSALTGTEQYF
TRBD1 | TRBJ1-2 | NA | TRBV6-5 | TGTGCCAGCAGTTACGCAGGGGGCGGCTACACCTTC | CASSYAGGGYTF